The following is a T cell receptor beta chain sequence with its context. Its antigen is not known. These data are taken from a study of shared clonotypes between healthy human individuals. The CDR3 totals 16 residues. The J segment lost 3 bases and the V segment lost 5 bases, leaving 9 bases of the junction unmatched. The germline gives CDR1 LNHDA, CDR2 SQIVND (reference sequence). Whole-study results and caveats: Against clonotypes common to all four donors, non-shared ones had lower generation probabilities. Generally, estimated richness proved larger in naive subsets than it did in memory subsets. When naive CD4 clonotypes were compared across several donors, around 5% were shared.

Terminally differentiated effector memory CD45RA+ cells were left out of the naive CD8 fraction, which was CD45RO-negative and positively selected for CCR7. Per the original methods: ImmunoSEQ supplied junction-only sequences lacking quality scores, so filtering was different. Method: immunoSEQ multiplex PCR; TCRdb's copy keeps in-frame clones and lacks some. The V and J calls and the clone size are those of that table, but D and trimming were determined from the DNA. Among millions of clones, roughly 91% were seen once, and the ten largest hold under 2%. This chain connects TRBV19 to TRBJ2-1; 8 positions agree with TRBD2. The source is a man aged 18 to 35 in good health. Some clones in this sample may be carry-over from other donors' samples. Sequencing was performed on naive CD8+ T cells from PBMCs. The CDR3 bases are TGTGCCAGTAGTCAACCGGGACTAGATGGCTACAATGAGCAGTTCTTC. Translating it yields CASSQPGLDGYNEQFF.